The T cell receptor (beta chain) under discussion was sequenced for a study of T cell clones after liver transplantation. The method was immunoSEQ multiplex PCR; TCRdb's version includes in-frame clones alone and lacks a portion of them. The sample shows fewer than 70,000 clones, about 64% of them seen only once. Germline CDR1 MGHRA, CDR2 YSYEKL. The length of the CDR3 is 18 residues. The J segment lost 0 bases and the V segment lost 4 bases, leaving 3 bases of the junction unmatched. This clonotype was sampled from a human donor who received a liver transplant. Sequenced material: CD4+ T cells from blood, taken before liver transplant. The rearrangement links TRBV4-1 to TRBJ2-1, with 16 bases that match TRBD2. Here the CDR3 reads CASSPGTSGGVSYNEQFF. CDR3 DNA: TGCGCCAGCAGCCCTGGGACTAGCGGGGGGGTCTCCTACAATGAGCAGTTCTTC.